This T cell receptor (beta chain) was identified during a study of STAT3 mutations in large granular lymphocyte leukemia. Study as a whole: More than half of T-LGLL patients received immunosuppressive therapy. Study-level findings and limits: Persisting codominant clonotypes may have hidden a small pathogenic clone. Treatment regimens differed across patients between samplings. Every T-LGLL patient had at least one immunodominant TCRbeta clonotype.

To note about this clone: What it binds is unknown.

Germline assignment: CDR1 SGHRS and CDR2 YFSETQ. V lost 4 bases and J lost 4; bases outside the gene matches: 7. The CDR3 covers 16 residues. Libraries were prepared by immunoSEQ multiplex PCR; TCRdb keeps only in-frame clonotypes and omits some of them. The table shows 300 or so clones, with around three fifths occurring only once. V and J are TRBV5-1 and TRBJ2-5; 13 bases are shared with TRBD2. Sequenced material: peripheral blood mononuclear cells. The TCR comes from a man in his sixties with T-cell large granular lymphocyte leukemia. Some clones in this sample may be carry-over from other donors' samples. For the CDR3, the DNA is TGCGCCAGCAGCATTACTAGCGGGGGGGCTGGAGAGACCCAGTACTTC. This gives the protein CASSITSGGAGETQYF.